This T cell receptor beta chain was profiled in a study of T cells in Graves' hyperthyroidism and ophthalmopathy. Background on the study: Specimen type is peripheral blood, collected at initial diagnosis prior to any treatment.

Aged 18 to 65, the patients had hyperthyroidism that was newly diagnosed and had lasted under 2 months. Researchers took RNA transcripts and amplified the TCR beta CDR3 regions from them. First-round RT-PCR of the TCR CDR3 relied on the HTBI primer set. Via MiXCR, TCRdb re-called the multiplex PCR reads, giving one row per CDR3 protein. The repertoire holds about 620,000 distinct CDR3 sequences, with 15% to 20% as singletons. V was shortened by 1 base and J by 3 bases, with 15 bases between the two germline ends. CDR1 and CDR2 (germline): SQVTM, ANQGSEA. CDR3 length: 15 residues. The J gene is TRBJ1-1, the V gene TRBV29-1; D gene unclear. What was sequenced was blood. The receptor's source is a woman aged 25 to 39 with Graves' hyperthyroidism. The CDR3 coding sequence is TGCAGCGTTGAAGGTCGACAAAGACCCTACACTGAAGCTTTCTTT. This sequence encodes CSVEGRQRPYTEAFF.